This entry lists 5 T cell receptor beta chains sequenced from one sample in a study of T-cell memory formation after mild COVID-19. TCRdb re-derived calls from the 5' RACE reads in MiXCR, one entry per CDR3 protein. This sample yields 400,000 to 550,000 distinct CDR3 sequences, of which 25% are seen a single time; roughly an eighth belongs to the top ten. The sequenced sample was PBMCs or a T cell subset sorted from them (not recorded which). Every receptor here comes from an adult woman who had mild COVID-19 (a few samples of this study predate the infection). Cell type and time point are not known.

CDR3 DNA sequence: TGTGCCAGCTCACCACCGGCCGGGGGTCCCGGGGAGCTGTTTTTT. Translating it yields CASSPPAGGPGELFF. The chain recombines TRBV18 with TRBJ2-2; D is perhaps TRBD2 (6 bases). The CDR3 has 15 residues. V was clipped by 0 bases and J by 6 bases, with 11 bases between them. Germline CDR1 reads KGHSH; CDR2 reads LQKENI.

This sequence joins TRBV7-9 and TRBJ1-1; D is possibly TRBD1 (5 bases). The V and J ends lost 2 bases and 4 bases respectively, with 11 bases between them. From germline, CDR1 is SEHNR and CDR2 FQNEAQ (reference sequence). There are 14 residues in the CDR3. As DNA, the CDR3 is TGTGCCAGCAGCTTACGACAGTCTTTCACTGAAGCTTTCTTT. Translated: CASSLRQSFTEAFF.

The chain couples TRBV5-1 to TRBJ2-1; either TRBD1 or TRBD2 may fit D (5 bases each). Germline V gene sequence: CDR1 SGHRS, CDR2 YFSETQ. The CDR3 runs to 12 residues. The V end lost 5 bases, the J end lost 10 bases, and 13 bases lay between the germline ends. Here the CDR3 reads CASRGVGPEQFF. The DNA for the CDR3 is TGCGCCAGCAGGGGGGTGGGCCCAGAGCAGTTCTTC.

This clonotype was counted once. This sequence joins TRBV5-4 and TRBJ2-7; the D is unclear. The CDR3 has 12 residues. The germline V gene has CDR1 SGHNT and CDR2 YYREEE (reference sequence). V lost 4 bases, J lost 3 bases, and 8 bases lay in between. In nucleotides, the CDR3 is TGTGCCAGCAGCCACTACCTCTACGAGCAGTACTTC. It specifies CASSHYLYEQYF. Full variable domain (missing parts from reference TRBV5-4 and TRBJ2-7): ETGVTQSPTHLIKTRGQQVTLRCSSQSGHNTVSWYQQALGQGPQFIFQYYREEENGRGNFPPRFSGLQFPNYSSELNVNALELDDSALYLCASSHYLYEQYFGPGTRLTVT.

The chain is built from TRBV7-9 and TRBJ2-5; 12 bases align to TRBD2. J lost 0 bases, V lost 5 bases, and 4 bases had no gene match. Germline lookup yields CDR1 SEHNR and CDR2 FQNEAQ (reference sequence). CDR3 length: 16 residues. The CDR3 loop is CASSPGLAGNQETQYF. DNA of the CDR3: TGTGCCAGCAGCCCAGGACTAGCGGGAAACCAAGAGACCCAGTACTTC.